This T cell receptor beta chain was observed in a study of cytomegalovirus exposure and HLA in healthy donors. The V gene's germline CDR1 is LNHDA and CDR2 SQIVND (reference sequence). The CDR3 is 14 amino acids. Trimming cost V 8 bases and J 0 bases, with 13 bases left between them. PCR involved 60 Vbeta and 13 Jbeta primers. Libraries were prepared by immunoSEQ multiplex PCR; TCRdb keeps only in-frame clonotypes and omits some of them. The table records over 150,000 clones, around 77% of them present only once. This clonotype was sampled from a woman aged 25-40 years in good health and CMV-seronegative. The chain couples TRBV19 to TRBJ1-2; D is unclear. Material: PBMCs. The CDR3: CASRTEISNYGYTF. The CDR3 nucleotides read TGTGCCAGTCGAACAGAGATTTCTAACTATGGCTACACCTTC. The whole variable domain, filled in from reference TRBV19 and TRBJ1-2, reads DGGITQSPKYLFRKEGQNVTLSCEQNLNHDAMYWYRQDPGQGLRLIYYSQIVNDFQKGDIAEGYSVSREKKESFPLTVTSAQKNPTAFYLCASRTEISNYGYTFGSGTRLTVV.